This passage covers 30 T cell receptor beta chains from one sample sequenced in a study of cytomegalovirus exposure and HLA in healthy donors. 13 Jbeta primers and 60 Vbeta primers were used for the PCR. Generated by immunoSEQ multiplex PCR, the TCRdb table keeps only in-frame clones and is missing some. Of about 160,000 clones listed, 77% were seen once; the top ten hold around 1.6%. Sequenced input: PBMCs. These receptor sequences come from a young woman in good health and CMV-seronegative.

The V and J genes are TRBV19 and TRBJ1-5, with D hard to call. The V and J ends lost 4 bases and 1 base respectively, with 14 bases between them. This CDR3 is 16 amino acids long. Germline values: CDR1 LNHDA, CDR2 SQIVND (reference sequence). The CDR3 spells CASSTTTRGSNQPQHF. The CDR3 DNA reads TGTGCCAGTAGTACGACGACCCGGGGAAGCAATCAGCCCCAGCATTTT. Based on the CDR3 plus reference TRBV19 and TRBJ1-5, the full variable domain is DGGITQSPKYLFRKEGQNVTLSCEQNLNHDAMYWYRQDPGQGLRLIYYSQIVNDFQKGDIAEGYSVSREKKESFPLTVTSAQKNPTAFYLCASSTTTRGSNQPQHFGDGTRLSIL.

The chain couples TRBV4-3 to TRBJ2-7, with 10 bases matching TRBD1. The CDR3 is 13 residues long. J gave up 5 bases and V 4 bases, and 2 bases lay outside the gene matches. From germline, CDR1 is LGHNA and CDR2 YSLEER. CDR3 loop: CASSRDRGHEQYF. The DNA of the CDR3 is TGCGCCAGCAGCCGGGACAGGGGCCACGAGCAGTACTTC.

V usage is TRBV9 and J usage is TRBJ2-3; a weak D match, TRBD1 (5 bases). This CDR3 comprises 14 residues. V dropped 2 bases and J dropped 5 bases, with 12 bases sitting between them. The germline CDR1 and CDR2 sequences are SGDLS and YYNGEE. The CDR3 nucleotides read TGTGCCAGCAGCGTCCTAGGGGCCAAAGATACGCAGTATTTT. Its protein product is CASSVLGAKDTQYF.

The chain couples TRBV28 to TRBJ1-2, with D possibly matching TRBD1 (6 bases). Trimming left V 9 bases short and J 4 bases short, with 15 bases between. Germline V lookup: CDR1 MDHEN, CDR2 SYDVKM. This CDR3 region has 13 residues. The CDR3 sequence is CASEGGSGYGYTF. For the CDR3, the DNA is TGTGCCAGTGAAGGGGGTTCGGGCTATGGCTACACCTTC.

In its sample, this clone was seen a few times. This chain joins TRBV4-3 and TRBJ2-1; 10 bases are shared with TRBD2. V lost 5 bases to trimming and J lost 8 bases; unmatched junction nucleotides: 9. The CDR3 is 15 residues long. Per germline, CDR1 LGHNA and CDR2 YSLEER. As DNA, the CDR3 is TGCGCCAGCAGCAAAGGTCAGCGGGAGGGCCATGAGCAGTTCTTC. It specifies CASSKGQREGHEQFF.

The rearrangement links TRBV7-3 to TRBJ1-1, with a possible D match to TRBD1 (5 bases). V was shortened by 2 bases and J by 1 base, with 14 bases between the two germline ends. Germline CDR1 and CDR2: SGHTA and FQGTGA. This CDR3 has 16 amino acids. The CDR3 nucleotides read TGTGCCAGCAGCTTATCGGGGGGACCGAGGAACACTGAAGCTTTCTTT. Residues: CASSLSGGPRNTEAFF.

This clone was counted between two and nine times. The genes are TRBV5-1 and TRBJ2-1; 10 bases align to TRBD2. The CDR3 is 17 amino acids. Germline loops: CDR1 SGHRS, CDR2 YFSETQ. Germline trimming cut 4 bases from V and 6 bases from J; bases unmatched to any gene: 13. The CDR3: CASSPLVSGGFLNEQFF. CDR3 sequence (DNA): TGCGCCAGCAGCCCGTTGGTTAGCGGGGGGTTTCTCAATGAGCAGTTCTTC.

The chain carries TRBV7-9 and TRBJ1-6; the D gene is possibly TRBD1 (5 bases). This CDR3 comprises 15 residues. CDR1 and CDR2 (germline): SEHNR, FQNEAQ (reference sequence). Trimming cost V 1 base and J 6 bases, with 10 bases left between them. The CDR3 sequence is CASSLGQGGNSPLHF. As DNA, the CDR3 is TGTGCCAGCAGCTTAGGGCAGGGCGGTAATTCACCCCTCCACTTT.

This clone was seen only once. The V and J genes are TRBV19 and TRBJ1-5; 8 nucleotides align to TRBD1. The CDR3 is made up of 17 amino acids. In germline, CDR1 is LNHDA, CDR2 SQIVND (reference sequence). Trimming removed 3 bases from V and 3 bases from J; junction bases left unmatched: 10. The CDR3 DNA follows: TGTGCCAGTAGTATCCCTGGACAGGGACGCTTCAATCAGCCCCAGCATTTT. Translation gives CASSIPGQGRFNQPQHF.

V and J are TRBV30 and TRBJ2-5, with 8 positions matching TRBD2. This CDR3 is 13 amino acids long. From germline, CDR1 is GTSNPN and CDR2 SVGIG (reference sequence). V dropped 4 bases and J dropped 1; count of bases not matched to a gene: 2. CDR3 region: CAWKREFQETQYF. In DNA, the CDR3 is TGTGCCTGGAAGCGGGAGTTCCAAGAGACCCAGTACTTC.

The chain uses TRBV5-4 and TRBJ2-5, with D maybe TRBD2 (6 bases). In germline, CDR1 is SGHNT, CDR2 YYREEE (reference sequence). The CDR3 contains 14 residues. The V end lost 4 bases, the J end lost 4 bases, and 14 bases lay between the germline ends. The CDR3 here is CASSDGTGGETQYF. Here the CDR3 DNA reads TGTGCCAGCAGCGACGGGACTGGGGGAGAGACCCAGTACTTC.

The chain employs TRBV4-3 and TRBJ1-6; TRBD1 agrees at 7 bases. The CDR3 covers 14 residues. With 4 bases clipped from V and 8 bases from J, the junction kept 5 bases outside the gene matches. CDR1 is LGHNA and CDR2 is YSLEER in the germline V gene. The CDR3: CASSPITGDSPLHF. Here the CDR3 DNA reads TGCGCCAGCAGCCCCATTACAGGGGATTCACCCCTCCACTTT.

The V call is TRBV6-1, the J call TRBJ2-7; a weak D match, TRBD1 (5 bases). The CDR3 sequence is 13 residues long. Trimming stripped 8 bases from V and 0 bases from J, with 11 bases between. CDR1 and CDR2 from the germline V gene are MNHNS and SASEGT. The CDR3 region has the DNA TGTGCCAGCGAAGGACACCACTCCTACGAGCAGTACTTC. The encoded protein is CASEGHHSYEQYF.

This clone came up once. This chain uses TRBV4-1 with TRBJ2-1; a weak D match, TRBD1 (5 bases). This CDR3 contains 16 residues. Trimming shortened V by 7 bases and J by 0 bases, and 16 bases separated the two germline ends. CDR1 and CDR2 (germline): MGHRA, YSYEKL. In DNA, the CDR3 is TGCGCCAGCACTCTTAGGGGTAGTGGCTCCTACAATGAGCAGTTCTTC. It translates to CASTLRGSGSYNEQFF.

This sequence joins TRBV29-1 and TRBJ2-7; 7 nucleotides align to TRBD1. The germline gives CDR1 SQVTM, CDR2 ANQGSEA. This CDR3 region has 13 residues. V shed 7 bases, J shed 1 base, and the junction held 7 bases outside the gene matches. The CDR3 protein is CSARPGGSYEQYF. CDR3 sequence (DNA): TGCAGCGCTCGTCCAGGGGGTTCCTACGAGCAGTACTTC.

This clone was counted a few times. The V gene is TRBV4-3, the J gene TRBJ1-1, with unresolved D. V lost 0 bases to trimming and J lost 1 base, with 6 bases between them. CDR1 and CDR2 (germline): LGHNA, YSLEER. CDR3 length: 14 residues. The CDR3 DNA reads TGCGCCAGCAGCCAAGATCGGGGGAACACTGAAGCTTTCTTT. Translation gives CASSQDRGNTEAFF.

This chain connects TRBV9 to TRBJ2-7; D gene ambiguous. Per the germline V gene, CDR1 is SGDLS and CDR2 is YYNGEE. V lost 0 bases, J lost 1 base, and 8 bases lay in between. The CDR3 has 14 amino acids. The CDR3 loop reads CASSVGSTSYEQYF. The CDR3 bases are TGTGCCAGCAGCGTAGGGAGCACATCCTACGAGCAGTACTTC.

The CDR3 spells CASSEGLSYEQYF. As DNA, the CDR3 is TGTGCCAGCAGTGAGGGACTGAGTTACGAGCAGTACTTC. This rearrangement joins TRBV9 to TRBJ2-7; D perhaps matches TRBD2 (6 bases). Germline values: CDR1 SGDLS, CDR2 YYNGEE. Trimming took off 5 bases at V and 4 bases at J, with 13 bases between the two ends. This CDR3 is 13 amino acids long.

The CDR3 here is CAWSLGGAADLNTEAFF. The CDR3 nucleotides are TGTGCCTGGAGTCTGGGAGGGGCAGCTGACCTGAACACTGAAGCTTTCTTT. The chain has TRBV30 and TRBJ1-1, with D tentatively TRBD1 (5 bases). Trimming removed 2 bases from V and 0 bases from J, with 19 bases in between. The CDR3 has 17 residues. Germline lookup yields CDR1 GTSNPN and CDR2 SVGIG (reference sequence).

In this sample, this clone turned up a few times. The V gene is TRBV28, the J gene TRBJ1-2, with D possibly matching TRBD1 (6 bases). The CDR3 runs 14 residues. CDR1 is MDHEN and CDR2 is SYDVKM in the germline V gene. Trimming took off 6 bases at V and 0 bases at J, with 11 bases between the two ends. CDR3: CASSRTDTNYGYTF. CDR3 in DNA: TGTGCCAGCAGCCGGACAGATACTAACTATGGCTACACCTTC.

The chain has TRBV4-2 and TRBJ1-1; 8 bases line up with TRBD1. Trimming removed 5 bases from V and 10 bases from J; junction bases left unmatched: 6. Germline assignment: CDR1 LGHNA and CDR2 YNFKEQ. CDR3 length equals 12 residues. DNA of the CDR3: TGTGCCAGCAGCGAGGACAGGGTACGAGCTTTCTTT. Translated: CASSEDRVRAFF.

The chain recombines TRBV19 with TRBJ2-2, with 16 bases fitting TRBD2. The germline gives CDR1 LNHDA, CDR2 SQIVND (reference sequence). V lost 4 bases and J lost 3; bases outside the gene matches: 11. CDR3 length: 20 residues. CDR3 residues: CASSKFGTSGRASHTGELFF. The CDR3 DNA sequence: TGTGCCAGTAGTAAATTTGGGACTAGCGGGAGGGCCTCTCACACCGGGGAGCTGTTTTTT.

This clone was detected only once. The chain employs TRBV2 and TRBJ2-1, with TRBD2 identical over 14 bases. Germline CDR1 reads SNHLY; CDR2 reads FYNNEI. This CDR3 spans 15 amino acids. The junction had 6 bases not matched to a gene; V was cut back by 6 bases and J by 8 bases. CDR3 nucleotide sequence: TGTGCCAGCAGCGGGGGACTAGCGGGGGTTTATGAGCAGTTCTTC. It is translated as CASSGGLAGVYEQFF.

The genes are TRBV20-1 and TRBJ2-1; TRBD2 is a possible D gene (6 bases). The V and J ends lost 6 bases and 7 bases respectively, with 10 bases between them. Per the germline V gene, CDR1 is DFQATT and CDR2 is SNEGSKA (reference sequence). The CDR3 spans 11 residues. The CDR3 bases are TGCAGTGCCAGACTAGTAAATGAGCAGTTCTTC. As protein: CSARLVNEQFF.

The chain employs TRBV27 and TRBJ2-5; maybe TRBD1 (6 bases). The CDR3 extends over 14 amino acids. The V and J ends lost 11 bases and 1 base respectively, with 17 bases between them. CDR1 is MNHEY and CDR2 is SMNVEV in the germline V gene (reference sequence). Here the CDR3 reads CASRGFLGQETQYF. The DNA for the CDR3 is TGTGCCTCCAGGGGATTTTTGGGCCAAGAGACCCAGTACTTC.

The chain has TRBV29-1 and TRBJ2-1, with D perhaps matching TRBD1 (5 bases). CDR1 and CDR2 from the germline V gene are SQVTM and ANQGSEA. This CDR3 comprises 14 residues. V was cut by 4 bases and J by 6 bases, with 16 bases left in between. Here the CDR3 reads CSVGTDTYGNEQFF. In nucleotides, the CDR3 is TGCAGCGTTGGAACGGACACCTACGGCAATGAGCAGTTCTTC.

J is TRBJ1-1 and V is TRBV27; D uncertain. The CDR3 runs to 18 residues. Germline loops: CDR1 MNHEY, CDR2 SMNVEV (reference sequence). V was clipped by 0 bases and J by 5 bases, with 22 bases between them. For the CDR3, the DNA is TGTGCCAGCAGTTTATCTCAGACTATATCCTTTTCGGGAACTGAAGCTTTCTTT. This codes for CASSLSQTISFSGTEAFF.

CDR3 nucleotide sequence: TGTGCCAGCAGCTTAGATGTGGGGGGAAAACTGTTTTTT. Residues: CASSLDVGGKLFF. The V gene is TRBV7-9, the J gene TRBJ1-4; perhaps TRBD1 as D (5 bases). Germline V lookup: CDR1 SEHNR, CDR2 FQNEAQ (reference sequence). The CDR3 has 13 amino acids. Trimming removed 1 base from V and 10 bases from J, with 10 bases in between.

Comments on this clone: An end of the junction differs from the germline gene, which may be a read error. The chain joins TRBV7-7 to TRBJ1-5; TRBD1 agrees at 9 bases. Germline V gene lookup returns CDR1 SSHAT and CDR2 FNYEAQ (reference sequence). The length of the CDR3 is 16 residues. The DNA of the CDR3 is TGTGCTAGCAGTTACCCCTGGGACAGGGTTGGTCAGCCCCAGCATTTT. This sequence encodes CASSYPWDRVGQPQHF.

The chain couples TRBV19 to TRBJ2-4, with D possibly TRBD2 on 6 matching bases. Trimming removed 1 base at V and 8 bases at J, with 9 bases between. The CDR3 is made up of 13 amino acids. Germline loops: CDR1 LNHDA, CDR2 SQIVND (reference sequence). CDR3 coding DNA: TGTGCCAGTAGTATAGCGGGGGTTGACATTCAGTACTTC. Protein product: CASSIAGVDIQYF.